The 25 T cell receptor beta chains listed next were all sequenced from one sample in a study of blood T cell repertoires in COVID-19. Here immunoSEQ multiplex PCR was the method, and the copy in TCRdb shows in-frame clones only, minus some. The profile shows around 300,000 clones, around 89% of them singletons. Sequenced: PBMCs or T cells enriched from blood (not recorded which). The receptor set was obtained from a woman aged 18-30 years who had recovered from COVID-19.

The genes are TRBV11-2 and TRBJ1-4; 7 nucleotides match TRBD1. Trimming at V came to 2 bases and at J to 8 bases, leaving 8 bases not matched to a gene. This CDR3 has 15 amino acids. Germline lookup yields CDR1 SGHAT and CDR2 FQNNGV. CDR3 sequence: CASSLRGQVREKLFF. The DNA for the CDR3 is TGTGCCAGCAGCTTAAGGGGGCAGGTTAGAGAAAAACTGTTTTTT. Full variable domain (outside the CDR3, taken from reference TRBV11-2 and TRBJ1-4): EAGVAQSPRYKIIEKRQSVAFWCNPISGHATLYWYQQILGQGPKLLIQFQNNGVVDDSQLPKDRFSAERLKGVDSTLKIQPAKLEDSAVYLCASSLRGQVREKLFFGSGTQLSVL.

The chain uses TRBV4-1 and TRBJ2-1; possibly TRBD2 for D (6 bases). V dropped 2 bases and J dropped 4 bases, with 15 bases sitting between them. Germline CDR1 and CDR2: MGHRA and YSYEKL. The CDR3 loop spans 16 amino acids. The CDR3 here is CASSQRAGGAYNEQFF. In nucleotides, the CDR3 is TGCGCCAGCAGCCAAAGGGCTGGCGGGGCGTACAATGAGCAGTTCTTC.

V gene TRBV7-9 combines with J gene TRBJ1-2; 8 positions match TRBD1. This CDR3 region has 15 residues. The germline V gene encodes CDR1 SEHNR and CDR2 FQNEAQ (reference sequence). J lost 2 bases, V lost 7 bases, and 9 bases had no gene match. CDR3 bases: TGTGCCAGCAAATGGGGGGACAGGACGAACTATGGCTACACCTTC. Its protein is CASKWGDRTNYGYTF.

The chain uses TRBV12-3 or TRBV12-4 and TRBJ1-1; D gene unclear. The V and J ends lost 6 bases and 1 base respectively, with 6 bases between them. The CDR3 extends over 12 amino acids. The CDR3 nucleotides read TGTGCCAGCAGGAGAGGGAACACTGAAGCTTTCTTT. Translated, it gives CASRRGNTEAFF.

The chain combines TRBV28 with TRBJ2-5; TRBD1 aligns across 7 bases. This CDR3 is built from 13 residues. V lost 6 bases and J lost 0; bases outside the gene matches: 1. Germline V gives CDR1 MDHEN, CDR2 SYDVKM. CDR3 nucleotide sequence: TGTGCCAGCAGAGGACAGGACCAAGAGACCCAGTACTTC. Its protein is CASRGQDQETQYF.

The V gene is TRBV19, the J gene TRBJ1-4; D ambiguous. Germline CDR1 LNHDA, CDR2 SQIVND (reference sequence). V gave up 3 bases and J gave up 4 bases, with 9 bases separating them. This CDR3 contains 14 residues. CDR3 sequence (DNA): TGTGCCAGTAGTATTTTCCGGGGTAATGAAAAACTGTTTTTT. Amino acids: CASSIFRGNEKLFF.

This chain links TRBV27 with TRBJ1-6, with 7 bases identical to TRBD1. CDR3 length: 15 amino acids. Trimming took 7 bases from V and 0 from J; bases not matched to a gene: 3. Germline-derived CDR1 and CDR2 are MNHEY and SMNVEV (reference sequence). CDR3 sequence: CASKAGGSYNSPLHF. CDR3 DNA sequence: TGTGCCAGCAAGGCAGGGGGCTCCTATAATTCACCCCTCCACTTT.

This chain links TRBV5-1 with TRBJ1-4; 10 nucleotides align to TRBD1. The CDR3 spans 15 residues. J gave up 4 bases and V 3 bases, and 3 bases lay outside the gene matches. The germline gives CDR1 SGHRS, CDR2 YFSETQ. In nucleotides, the CDR3 is TGCGCCAGCAGCTGGGACAGGGGCTTTAATGAAAAACTGTTTTTT. Protein sequence: CASSWDRGFNEKLFF.

The rearrangement links TRBV4-1 to TRBJ1-4, with D tentatively TRBD1 (5 bases). The V gene lost 3 bases and the J gene lost 8 bases, with 16 bases spanning the gap. The germline gives CDR1 MGHRA, CDR2 YSYEKL. The CDR3 has 15 amino acids. CDR3 coding DNA: TGCGCCAGCAGCCAGACGGGACTCCCTGGGGAAAAACTGTTTTTT. It yields the protein CASSQTGLPGEKLFF.

The chain has TRBV7-3 and TRBJ1-1, with unresolved D. Germline assignment: CDR1 SGHTA and CDR2 FQGTGA. The CDR3 has 14 amino acids. V was clipped by 6 bases and J by 0 bases, with 11 bases between them. This CDR3 reads CASSPGLLNTEAFF. The DNA of the CDR3 is TGTGCCAGCAGTCCCGGACTCCTGAACACTGAAGCTTTCTTT. The complete variable domain, with remaining parts taken from reference TRBV7-3 and TRBJ1-1, reads GAGVSQTPSNKVTEKGKYVELRCDPISGHTALYWYRQSLGQGPEFLIYFQGTGAADDSGLPNDRFFAVRPEGSVSTLKIQRTERGDSAVYLCASSPGLLNTEAFFGQGTRLTVV.

The V gene is TRBV4-1, the J gene TRBJ2-6; D possibly corresponds to TRBD2 (5 bases). Germline loops: CDR1 MGHRA, CDR2 YSYEKL. Between the trimmed V and J ends, which lost 0 bases and 2 bases, there was a span of 11 bases. This CDR3 has 17 amino acids. As DNA, the CDR3 is TGCGCCAGCAGCCAAGAAACGAGGGTCCCTGGGGCCAACGTCCTGACTTTC. Translation: CASSQETRVPGANVLTF.

This clone turned up a few times. This chain links TRBV2 with TRBJ2-3; 7 nucleotides match TRBD2. Per germline, CDR1 SNHLY and CDR2 FYNNEI. The CDR3 covers 14 residues. The trim removed 4 bases at V and 7 bases at J, leaving 8 bases unmatched. Here the CDR3 reads CASSGKRDLNTQYF. CDR3 nucleotides: TGTGCCAGCAGTGGTAAGCGGGACTTAAATACGCAGTATTTT.

This clone was picked up one time. The V call is TRBV12-3 or TRBV12-4, the J call TRBJ2-3; D is perhaps TRBD1 (6 bases). V shed 10 bases and J shed 2 bases, with 13 bases lying between them. The CDR3 loop spans 13 amino acids. The CDR3 DNA reads TGTGCCACGCAGGGGTTTTACACAGATACGCAGTATTTT. It encodes CATQGFYTDTQYF.

J is TRBJ2-7 and V is TRBV11-2; 7 positions match TRBD1. V trimming: 3 bases; J trimming: 2 bases; junction bases outside the gene matches: 7. CDR3 length equals 15 residues. The germline CDR1 and CDR2 sequences are SGHAT and FQNNGV. CDR3 DNA sequence: TGTGCCAGCAGCTTGGTTGGGACAGTGGCCTACGAGCAGTACTTC. It specifies CASSLVGTVAYEQYF.

The chain uses TRBV18 and TRBJ2-2; the match to TRBD1 covers 10 bases. V shed 5 bases, J shed 5 bases, and the junction held 11 bases outside the gene matches. Germline V gene data show CDR1 as KGHSH and CDR2 as LQKENI. The CDR3 totals 17 residues. CDR3 amino acids: CASSSFGTGASTGELFF. The DNA for the CDR3 is TGTGCCAGCTCATCGTTTGGGACAGGGGCCAGTACCGGGGAGCTGTTTTTT.

The chain recombines TRBV28 with TRBJ2-3, with D possibly matching TRBD2 (5 bases). From germline, CDR1 is MDHEN and CDR2 SYDVKM. This CDR3 is 14 amino acids long. V was trimmed by 4 bases and J by 0 bases, leaving 8 bases between them. The CDR3 is CASSYLASTDTQYF. The CDR3, as DNA: TGTGCCAGCAGTTACCTAGCCAGCACAGATACGCAGTATTTT.

The rearrangement links TRBV10-1 to TRBJ2-5; TRBD1 matches 10 bases. Trimming took 1 base from V and 2 from J; bases not matched to a gene: 4. The CDR3 contains 16 residues. Germline-derived CDR1 and CDR2 are WNHNN and SYGVQD (reference sequence). CDR3 residues: CASSEWTGGLQETQYF. CDR3 nucleotide sequence: TGCGCCAGCAGTGAGTGGACAGGGGGGCTGCAAGAGACCCAGTACTTC.

The chain uses TRBV3-1 (or the pseudogene TRBV3-2) and TRBJ2-5; 8 nucleotides agree with TRBD2. Germline trimming cut 5 bases from V and 1 base from J; bases unmatched to any gene: 3. CDR3 size: 14 residues. Germline-derived CDR1 and CDR2 are LGHDT and YNNKEL (reference sequence). The DNA of the CDR3 is TGTGCCAGCAGCAGCGGGGGAGCCCAAGAGACCCAGTACTTC. It translates to CASSSGGAQETQYF.

The chain uses TRBV4-1 and TRBJ2-6; maybe TRBD2 (5 bases). The CDR3 is made up of 15 amino acids. Germline V gives CDR1 MGHRA, CDR2 YSYEKL. V was shortened by 2 bases and J by 0 bases, with 5 bases between the two germline ends. The DNA of the CDR3 is TGCGCCAGCAGCCAAACTAGCTCTGGGGCCAACGTCCTGACTTTC. Translated: CASSQTSSGANVLTF.

The rearrangement joins TRBV4-2 to TRBJ2-5; 11 bases align to TRBD2. Germline trimming cut 0 bases from V and 5 bases from J; bases unmatched to any gene: 8. This CDR3 is 17 amino acids long. Per germline, CDR1 LGHNA and CDR2 YNFKEQ. The CDR3 here is CASSQDLAGGQGETQYF. The CDR3 DNA reads TGTGCCAGCAGCCAAGACCTAGCGGGGGGCCAGGGGGAGACCCAGTACTTC.

This chain's CDR3 is CASSIWSQKWNPGSYNEQFF. The DNA for the CDR3 is TGTGCCAGTAGTATCTGGTCCCAAAAATGGAATCCGGGTTCCTACAATGAGCAGTTCTTC. The rearrangement uses TRBV19 and TRBJ2-1; D unclear. The CDR3 runs to 20 residues. The V end lost 3 bases, the J end lost 1 base, and 25 bases lay between the germline ends. Germline V gene lookup returns CDR1 LNHDA and CDR2 SQIVND (reference sequence).

In this sample, this clone turned up once. The genes are TRBV5-1 and TRBJ1-6; D unresolved. V lost 4 bases, J lost 5 bases, and 13 bases lay in between. Germline CDR1 and CDR2: SGHRS and YFSETQ. This CDR3 region has 15 residues. DNA for the CDR3: TGCGCCAGCAGCCCTCAATTACAAGATAATTCACCCCTCCACTTT. This sequence encodes CASSPQLQDNSPLHF. Supplemented by reference TRBV5-1 and TRBJ1-6, the full variable domain reads KAGVTQTPRYLIKTRGQQVTLSCSPISGHRSVSWYQQTPGQGLQFLFEYFSETQRNKGNFPGRFSGRQFSNSRSEMNVSTLELGDSALYLCASSPQLQDNSPLHFGNGTRLTVT.

This chain joins TRBV5-1 and TRBJ2-1, with 8 bases aligning to TRBD1. Germline values: CDR1 SGHRS, CDR2 YFSETQ. The J segment lost 7 bases and the V segment lost 1 base, leaving 10 bases of the junction unmatched. The CDR3 spans 16 residues. DNA for the CDR3: TGCGCCAGCAGCTTGTTGCCAGGGGGCGTTAATAATGAGCAGTTCTTC. Residues: CASSLLPGGVNNEQFF.

The V and J genes are TRBV12-3 or TRBV12-4 and TRBJ1-1; 8 bases match TRBD1. J was trimmed by 4 bases and V by 10 bases; bases with no gene match: 8. The CDR3 consists of 13 residues. The DNA for the CDR3 is TGTGCCACCTCCGGACAGGGCGGCACTGAAGCTTTCTTT. It yields the protein CATSGQGGTEAFF.

This chain uses TRBV11-2 with TRBJ2-5; 8 positions match TRBD2. Germline-derived CDR1 and CDR2 are SGHAT and FQNNGV. Unmatched junction bases numbered 3, after V lost 2 bases and J lost 1 base. There are 15 residues in the CDR3. CDR3 in DNA: TGTGCCAGCAGCTTACTAGCGGGCCTCCAAGAGACCCAGTACTTC. It translates to CASSLLAGLQETQYF.